This entry concerns a single T cell receptor beta chain. Antigen unknown. The data originate from a study of T cell responses to AZD1222 COVID-19 vaccine. Study-level information: Researchers grouped second doses given at about 4 or about 12 weeks into one pool.

Per the germline V gene, CDR1 is MNHEY and CDR2 is SVGAGI. V lost 4 bases to trimming and J lost 4 bases; unmatched junction nucleotides: 12. This CDR3 region has 16 residues. Notes on the study in general: Two doses of AZD1222 preceded a rise in Spike-specific TCR breadth and depth.

The repertoire was sequenced with immunoSEQ multiplex PCR; TCRdb's copy has only in-frame clones and lacks some. Of about 140,000 clones in the sample, 70% to 90% were seen once. This TCR was sampled from an adult in good health. The sample consisted of peripheral blood, taken on day 0 of AZD1222 vaccination. The chain recombines TRBV6-5 with TRBJ2-7; 8 bases map to TRBD1. CDR3 sequence (DNA): TGTGCCAGCAGTTCCTTAGACAGGGGAACGCGATACGAGCAGTACTTC. It is translated as CASSSLDRGTRYEQYF.